The rows below give T cell receptor beta chains drawn from one sample of a study of shared clonotypes between healthy human individuals. Here immunoSEQ multiplex PCR was the method, and the copy in TCRdb shows in-frame clones only, minus some. This sample has about 2.3 million clones, with 92% found just once. The specimen was naive CD4+ T cells from PBMCs. These receptors were obtained from a man in his late teens or twenties in good health. Some clones in this sample may be carry-over from other donors' samples. Both conserved end residues are part of each CDR3. Fields, in order: CDR3 protein, CDR3 DNA, clone size, J gene, V gene, D gene, CDR3 length. A D gene is named only where the DNA matches it firmly. Rows give clone size only sometimes, using once, few, many, or a class for an expanded clone.

CDR3 protein: CASSPGTSNVLTF; CDR3 DNA: TGTGCCAGCAGCCCAGGGACAAGCAACGTCCTGACTTTC; clone size: NA; J gene: TRBJ2-6; V gene: TRBV6-6; D gene: NA; CDR3 length: 13
CDR3 protein: CSVRGRENTEAFF; CDR3 DNA: TGCAGCGTTCGGGGGCGGGAGAACACTGAAGCTTTCTTT; clone size: once; J gene: TRBJ1-1; V gene: TRBV29-1; D gene: NA; CDR3 length: 13
CDR3 protein: CASSPPSRARQETQYF; CDR3 DNA: TGTGCCAGCTCACCACCTTCCCGGGCCCGGCAAGAGACCCAGTACTTC; clone size: NA; J gene: TRBJ2-5; V gene: TRBV18; D gene: NA; CDR3 length: 16
CDR3 protein: CASSSGGRGSDNEQFF; CDR3 DNA: TGTGCCAGCAGCTCAGGCGGGAGGGGAAGCGACAATGAGCAGTTCTTC; clone size: NA; J gene: TRBJ2-1; V gene: TRBV7-3; D gene: TRBD2; CDR3 length: 16
CDR3 protein: CASSNNPVTGTGDFRDHEQYF; CDR3 DNA: TGTGCCAGTAGCAACAACCCGGTTACCGGGACAGGGGATTTCCGGGACCACGAGCAGTACTTC; clone size: NA; J gene: TRBJ2-7; V gene: TRBV19; D gene: TRBD1; CDR3 length: 21
CDR3 protein: CASRDQGKYGYTF; CDR3 DNA: TGCGCCAGCAGGGACCAGGGCAAATATGGCTACACCTTC; clone size: NA; J gene: TRBJ1-2; V gene: TRBV4-1; D gene: NA; CDR3 length: 13
CDR3 protein: CASSQVPGELFF; CDR3 DNA: TGTGCCAGCAGCCAAGTCCCGGGGGAGCTGTTTTTT; clone size: NA; J gene: TRBJ2-2; V gene: TRBV14; D gene: NA; CDR3 length: 12
CDR3 protein: CASSLASGEQYF; CDR3 DNA: TGTGCCAGCAGCTTAGCCTCGGGGGAGCAGTACTTC; clone size: NA; J gene: TRBJ2-5; V gene: TRBV7-9; D gene: NA; CDR3 length: 12
CDR3 protein: CASSPIAGVLDTQYF; CDR3 DNA: TGCGCCAGCAGCCCCATAGCGGGGGTACTCGATACGCAGTATTTT; clone size: NA; J gene: TRBJ2-3; V gene: TRBV5-1; D gene: TRBD2; CDR3 length: 15
CDR3 protein: CASSPPDSTEAFF; CDR3 DNA: TGTGCCAGCTCACCCCCTGATTCGACTGAAGCTTTCTTT; clone size: once; J gene: TRBJ1-1; V gene: TRBV18; D gene: NA; CDR3 length: 13
CDR3 protein: CASSLLGQGTDEQFF; CDR3 DNA: TGTGCCAGCAGCTTACTGGGACAGGGGACGGATGAGCAGTTCTTC; clone size: NA; J gene: TRBJ2-1; V gene: TRBV7-2; D gene: TRBD1; CDR3 length: 15
CDR3 protein: CASSPGGRDLGEQFF; CDR3 DNA: TGCGCCAGCAGCCCGGGAGGCAGGGATCTAGGTGAGCAGTTCTTC; clone size: once; J gene: TRBJ2-1; V gene: TRBV5-1; D gene: TRBD2; CDR3 length: 15
CDR3 protein: CASSSTSNTEAFF; CDR3 DNA: TGTGCCAGCTCGAGCACAAGTAACACTGAAGCTTTCTTT; clone size: NA; J gene: TRBJ1-1; V gene: TRBV18; D gene: NA; CDR3 length: 13
CDR3 protein: CAILGTSPYEQYF; CDR3 DNA: TGTGCCATCCTCGGGACATCCCCCTACGAGCAGTACTTC; clone size: NA; J gene: TRBJ2-7; V gene: TRBV28; D gene: NA; CDR3 length: 13
CDR3 protein: CASSPEGHATQETQYF; CDR3 DNA: TGCGCCAGCAGCCCGGAGGGGCACGCCACCCAAGAGACCCAGTACTTC; clone size: NA; J gene: TRBJ2-5; V gene: TRBV5-1; D gene: NA; CDR3 length: 16
CDR3 protein: CASSFFSSGEQYF; CDR3 DNA: TGTGCCAGCAGCTTTTTCTCCTCGGGTGAGCAGTACTTC; clone size: NA; J gene: TRBJ2-7; V gene: TRBV7-9; D gene: NA; CDR3 length: 13
CDR3 protein: CASSPPEWIAGGYNEQFF; CDR3 DNA: TGTGCCAGCAGCCCCCCCGAGTGGATAGCGGGAGGTTACAATGAGCAGTTCTTC; clone size: NA; J gene: TRBJ2-1; V gene: TRBV14; D gene: TRBD2; CDR3 length: 18
CDR3 protein: CASVELGQGAGYGYTF; CDR3 DNA: TGTGCCAGCGTTGAATTAGGACAGGGGGCCGGCTATGGCTACACCTTC; clone size: NA; J gene: TRBJ1-2; V gene: TRBV28; D gene: TRBD1; CDR3 length: 16
CDR3 protein: CASRPDRGQGTEAFF; CDR3 DNA: TGTGCCAGCAGACCGGACAGGGGACAGGGCACTGAAGCTTTCTTT; clone size: NA; J gene: TRBJ1-1; V gene: TRBV6-7; D gene: TRBD1; CDR3 length: 15
CDR3 protein: CATSRTRNTEAFF; CDR3 DNA: TGCGCCACCTCCCGGACCAGGAACACTGAAGCTTTCTTT; clone size: NA; J gene: TRBJ1-1; V gene: TRBV10-1; D gene: NA; CDR3 length: 13
CDR3 protein: CASGRHTDTQYF; CDR3 DNA: TGTGCCAGCGGACGACACACAGATACGCAGTATTTT; clone size: NA; J gene: TRBJ2-3; V gene: TRBV28; D gene: NA; CDR3 length: 12
CDR3 protein: CASSPTAEGRVDTQYF; CDR3 DNA: TGTGCCAGCTCACCCACAGCGGAGGGGCGTGTCGATACGCAGTATTTT; clone size: NA; J gene: TRBJ2-3; V gene: TRBV18; D gene: NA; CDR3 length: 16
CDR3 protein: CASSQVSGEVQEKLFF; CDR3 DNA: TGTGCCAGCAGCCAAGTTTCAGGGGAAGTACAGGAAAAACTGTTTTTT; clone size: NA; J gene: TRBJ1-4; V gene: TRBV4-2; D gene: NA; CDR3 length: 16
CDR3 protein: CASSLGVTGELFF; CDR3 DNA: TGTGCCAGCAGCTTGGGAGTTACCGGGGAGCTGTTTTTT; clone size: NA; J gene: TRBJ2-2; V gene: TRBV5-6; D gene: NA; CDR3 length: 13
CDR3 protein: CASSPSLLARGTDTQYF; CDR3 DNA: TGTGCCAGCAGCCCCTCCCTCCTAGCGCGAGGCACAGATACGCAGTATTTT; clone size: NA; J gene: TRBJ2-3; V gene: TRBV5-4; D gene: NA; CDR3 length: 17
CDR3 protein: CASRVAGGTDTQYF; CDR3 DNA: TGCGCCAGCAGAGTAGCGGGAGGCACAGATACGCAGTATTTT; clone size: NA; J gene: TRBJ2-3; V gene: TRBV10-2; D gene: TRBD2; CDR3 length: 14
CDR3 protein: CASSLAGGNTIYF; CDR3 DNA: TGCGCCAGCAGCTTGGCCGGCGGAAACACCATATATTTT; clone size: NA; J gene: TRBJ1-3; V gene: TRBV5-1; D gene: NA; CDR3 length: 13
CDR3 protein: CASSPGQGAREQYF; CDR3 DNA: TGTGCCAGCAGCCCCGGACAGGGGGCGAGGGAGCAGTACTTC; clone size: NA; J gene: TRBJ2-7; V gene: TRBV6-1; D gene: TRBD1; CDR3 length: 14
CDR3 protein: CASSWGRTDTQYF; CDR3 DNA: TGTGCCAGCAGCTGGGGGCGAACAGATACGCAGTATTTT; clone size: NA; J gene: TRBJ2-3; V gene: TRBV11-3; D gene: NA; CDR3 length: 13
CDR3 protein: CASSLYGSGTDTQYF; CDR3 DNA: TGTGCCAGCAGCTTATACGGGAGTGGCACAGATACGCAGTATTTT; clone size: NA; J gene: TRBJ2-3; V gene: TRBV7-6; D gene: NA; CDR3 length: 15
CDR3 protein: CASSFSGAGANVLTF; CDR3 DNA: TGTGCCAGCAGCTTCTCAGGTGCTGGGGCCAACGTCCTGACTTTC; clone size: NA; J gene: TRBJ2-6; V gene: TRBV7-2; D gene: NA; CDR3 length: 15
CDR3 protein: CASSITGGVRDTQYF; CDR3 DNA: TGTGCCAGTAGTATAACAGGTGGCGTTAGGGATACGCAGTATTTT; clone size: NA; J gene: TRBJ2-3; V gene: TRBV19; D gene: NA; CDR3 length: 15
CDR3 protein: CASSWRDREYYGYTF; CDR3 DNA: TGTGCCAGCAGCTGGAGGGACCGGGAATACTATGGCTACACCTTC; clone size: NA; J gene: TRBJ1-2; V gene: TRBV5-6; D gene: NA; CDR3 length: 15
CDR3 protein: CASRQGTRGNQPQHF; CDR3 DNA: TGTGCCAGCAGACAGGGGACCCGGGGGAATCAGCCCCAGCATTTT; clone size: NA; J gene: TRBJ1-5; V gene: TRBV28; D gene: TRBD1; CDR3 length: 15
CDR3 protein: CATRQRSGALAGANVLTF; CDR3 DNA: TGTGCCACCCGACAAAGGTCAGGGGCTCTTGCTGGGGCCAACGTCCTGACTTTC; clone size: NA; J gene: TRBJ2-6; V gene: TRBV19; D gene: NA; CDR3 length: 18
CDR3 protein: CATSRERLDVREQFF; CDR3 DNA: TGTGCCACCAGCAGGGAGAGGCTAGATGTGAGGGAGCAGTTCTTC; clone size: NA; J gene: TRBJ2-1; V gene: TRBV15; D gene: NA; CDR3 length: 15
CDR3 protein: CASSGDTGPSEKLFF; CDR3 DNA: TGTGCCAGCAGCGGGGACACCGGGCCCAGTGAAAAACTGTTTTTT; clone size: few; J gene: TRBJ1-4; V gene: TRBV5-4; D gene: NA; CDR3 length: 15
CDR3 protein: CASSQLPGTGAGYTF; CDR3 DNA: TGCGCCAGCAGCCAACTGCCCGGGACAGGGGCCGGCTACACCTTC; clone size: NA; J gene: TRBJ1-2; V gene: TRBV4-1; D gene: TRBD1; CDR3 length: 15
CDR3 protein: CASSERTGGYTEAFF; CDR3 DNA: TGTGCCAGCAGCGAGAGGACAGGGGGCTACACTGAAGCTTTCTTT; clone size: NA; J gene: TRBJ1-1; V gene: TRBV9; D gene: TRBD1; CDR3 length: 15
CDR3 protein: CSVVYQGLLETQYF; CDR3 DNA: TGCAGCGTTGTTTACCAGGGTTTATTGGAGACCCAGTACTTC; clone size: NA; J gene: TRBJ2-5; V gene: TRBV29-1; D gene: NA; CDR3 length: 14
CDR3 protein: CASRLGVYYEQYF; CDR3 DNA: TGTGCCAGCAGGTTGGGGGTATATTACGAGCAGTACTTC; clone size: NA; J gene: TRBJ2-7; V gene: TRBV9; D gene: NA; CDR3 length: 13
CDR3 protein: CASSLPRTGKENTIYF; CDR3 DNA: TGCGCCAGCAGCCTCCCACGGACAGGGAAGGAAAACACCATATATTTT; clone size: NA; J gene: TRBJ1-3; V gene: TRBV5-1; D gene: TRBD1; CDR3 length: 16
CDR3 protein: CASSSTGLNTEAFF; CDR3 DNA: TGTGCCAGCAGCTCGACAGGGCTGAACACTGAAGCTTTCTTT; clone size: NA; J gene: TRBJ1-1; V gene: TRBV11-3; D gene: TRBD1; CDR3 length: 14
CDR3 protein: CASSVGGGAKNIQYF; CDR3 DNA: TGTGCCAGCAGCGTAGGTGGAGGGGCCAAAAACATTCAGTACTTC; clone size: NA; J gene: TRBJ2-4; V gene: TRBV9; D gene: NA; CDR3 length: 15
CDR3 protein: CASSIPGGNTGELFF; CDR3 DNA: TGTGCCAGTAGTATTCCGGGGGGGAACACCGGGGAGCTGTTTTTT; clone size: NA; J gene: TRBJ2-2; V gene: TRBV19; D gene: TRBD2; CDR3 length: 15
CDR3 protein: CASSYLPGQGDYEQYF; CDR3 DNA: TGTGCCAGCAGTTACCTACCCGGACAGGGAGACTACGAGCAGTACTTC; clone size: NA; J gene: TRBJ2-7; V gene: TRBV6-5; D gene: TRBD1; CDR3 length: 16
CDR3 protein: CSVALRNTDAQYF; CDR3 DNA: TGCAGCGTTGCTCTAAGAAACACAGATGCGCAGTATTTT; clone size: NA; J gene: TRBJ2-3; V gene: TRBV29-1; D gene: NA; CDR3 length: 13
CDR3 protein: CSVREGETQYF; CDR3 DNA: TGCAGCGTCCGGGAGGGAGAGACCCAGTACTTC; clone size: NA; J gene: TRBJ2-5; V gene: TRBV29-1; D gene: TRBD2; CDR3 length: 11